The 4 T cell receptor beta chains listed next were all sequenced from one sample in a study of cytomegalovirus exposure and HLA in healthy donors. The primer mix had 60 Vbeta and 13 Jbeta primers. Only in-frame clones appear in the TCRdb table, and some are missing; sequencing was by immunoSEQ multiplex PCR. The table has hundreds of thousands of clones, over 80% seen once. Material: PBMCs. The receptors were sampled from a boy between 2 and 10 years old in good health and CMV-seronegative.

CDR3 loop: CASSFAVRGNEQFF. CDR3 nucleotides: TGTGCCAGCAGCTTCGCCGTAAGGGGTAATGAGCAGTTCTTC. The chain links TRBV7-2 to TRBJ2-1; weak D call: TRBD1 (5 bases). CDR1 SGHTA and CDR2 FQGNSA come from the germline V gene. V dropped 3 bases and J dropped 7 bases, with 13 bases sitting between them. The CDR3 loop spans 14 amino acids.

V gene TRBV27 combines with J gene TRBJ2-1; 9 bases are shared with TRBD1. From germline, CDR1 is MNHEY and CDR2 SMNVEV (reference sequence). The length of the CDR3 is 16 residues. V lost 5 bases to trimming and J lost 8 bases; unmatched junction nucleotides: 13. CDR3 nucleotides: TGTGCCAGCAGTCTCGAACCGGGACAGGGTGGCCATGAGCAGTTCTTC. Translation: CASSLEPGQGGHEQFF.

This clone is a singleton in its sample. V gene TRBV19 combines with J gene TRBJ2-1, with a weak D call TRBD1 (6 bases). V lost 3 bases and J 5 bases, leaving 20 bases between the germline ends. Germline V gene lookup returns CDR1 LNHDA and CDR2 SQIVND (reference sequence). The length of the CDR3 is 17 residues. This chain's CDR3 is CASSILFGQGKDNEQFF. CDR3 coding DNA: TGTGCCAGTAGTATTTTGTTTGGGCAGGGGAAAGACAATGAGCAGTTCTTC.

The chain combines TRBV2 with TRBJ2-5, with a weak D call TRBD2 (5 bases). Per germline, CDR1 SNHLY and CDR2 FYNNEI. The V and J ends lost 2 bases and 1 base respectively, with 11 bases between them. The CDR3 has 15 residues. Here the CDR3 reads CASSESASSQETQYF. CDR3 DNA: TGTGCCAGCAGTGAATCGGCTAGCAGCCAAGAGACCCAGTACTTC.